The 20 T cell receptor beta chains reported below all come from one sample, sequenced in a study of cytotoxic CD8 clonotypes in ibrutinib-treated CLL (dated by TCRdb to the early 2020s). This sample's time point label indicates: eleven to twelve months on ibrutinib. The protocol used for the library was the immunoSEQ multiplex PCR assay. TCRdb obtained this table from immuneACCESS and retained in-frame rearrangements with V and J assigned. These tables miss some clones; where compared with another copy, unresolved V genes account for less than half of the shortfall, and the remainder is unexplained. The sample contains 150,000 or so clones, approximately 81% of them found a single time. Clones ranked in the top ten supply roughly 13% of the sample. The material sequenced was PBMCs, taken after 12 months of ibrutinib treatment. The receptors were gathered from a human donor with chronic lymphocytic leukemia.

The chain employs TRBV2 and TRBJ2-1; 7 nucleotides agree with TRBD1. Germline trimming cut 5 bases from V and 10 bases from J; bases unmatched to any gene: 5. The CDR3 loop spans 12 amino acids. Germline CDR1 reads SNHLY; CDR2 reads FYNNEI. The chain's CDR3 is CASSKNRGEQFF. The CDR3 DNA sequence: TGTGCCAGCAGTAAAAACAGGGGAGAGCAGTTCTTC.

The chain employs TRBV5-6 and TRBJ1-5; D not resolved. Germline assignment: CDR1 SGHDT and CDR2 YYEEEE. The V gene lost 1 base and the J gene lost 7 bases, with 12 bases spanning the gap. The length of the CDR3 is 14 residues. CDR3 loop: CASSLWWADQPQHF. The CDR3 nucleotides read TGTGCCAGCAGCTTGTGGTGGGCAGACCAGCCCCAGCATTTT.

This clone has just one count. This chain connects TRBV11-2 to TRBJ2-7, with TRBD1 as a possible D gene (6 bases). V shed 2 bases and J shed 0 bases, with 11 bases lying between them. Germline CDR1 and CDR2: SGHAT and FQNNGV. CDR3 length equals 15 residues. CDR3 amino acids: CASSLKQGASYEQYF. For the CDR3, the DNA is TGTGCCAGCAGCTTAAAACAGGGAGCCTCCTACGAGCAGTACTTC.

This clone was observed a few times. The V call is TRBV10-2, the J call TRBJ1-2; D gene unclear. The CDR3 runs to 13 residues. Trimming shortened V by 5 bases and J by 3 bases, and 10 bases separated the two germline ends. Germline CDR1 and CDR2: WSHSY and SAAADI. CDR3 in amino acids: CASSTPLYYGYTF. Here the CDR3 DNA reads TGCGCCAGCAGTACACCGCTGTACTATGGCTACACCTTC.

The gene calls are TRBV19 and TRBJ2-1; TRBD2 matches 9 bases. This CDR3 is built from 13 residues. With V trimmed by 3 bases and J by 8 bases, 2 bases remained unmatched. In germline, CDR1 is LNHDA, CDR2 SQIVND (reference sequence). CDR3 in amino acids: CASSIAGGDEQFF. The CDR3 nucleotides read TGTGCCAGTAGTATCGCGGGAGGGGATGAGCAGTTCTTC.

Only a few counts were recorded for this clone. The V call is TRBV27, the J call TRBJ1-5; possibly TRBD1 for D (5 bases). The germline V and J ends were trimmed by 2 bases and 5 bases, with 10 bases remaining between them. This CDR3 contains 14 residues. Germline CDR1 and CDR2: MNHEY and SMNVEV (reference sequence). The CDR3 DNA reads TGTGCCAGCAGTTTACAGGGACCCGATCAGCCCCAGCATTTT. It translates to CASSLQGPDQPQHF.

CDR3 sequence: CASKSYGLDEQYF. The CDR3, as DNA: TGTGCCAGCAAGTCTTATGGGTTAGACGAGCAGTACTTC. The chain recombines TRBV6-5 with TRBJ2-7; the D is unclear. This CDR3 comprises 13 residues. Looked up from germline, CDR1 is MNHEY and CDR2 is SVGAGI. V shed 7 bases and J shed 5 bases, with 15 bases lying between them.

CDR3 nucleotides: TGCGCCAGCAGTTGGGACATTAGCACAGATACGCAGTATTTT. Protein product: CASSWDISTDTQYF. This rearrangement joins TRBV5-1 to TRBJ2-3; TRBD1 is a possible D gene (6 bases). The germline V and J ends were trimmed by 5 bases and 0 bases, with 10 bases remaining between them. Germline-derived CDR1 and CDR2 are SGHRS and YFSETQ. The CDR3 totals 14 residues.

This clone has just a few counts. The rearrangement links TRBV28 to TRBJ1-2, with 7 bases that match TRBD1. The V and J ends lost 6 bases and 6 bases, in that order; junction bases with no gene match: 7. The CDR3 is 13 amino acids. Germline V lookup: CDR1 MDHEN, CDR2 SYDVKM. The CDR3 is CASRRIDRDGYTF. Written as DNA, the CDR3 is TGTGCCAGCAGGCGAATAGACAGGGATGGCTACACCTTC.

The chain uses TRBV6-6 and TRBJ1-5; TRBD1 is a possible D gene (5 bases). The CDR3 contains 13 residues. V shed 5 bases and J shed 11 bases, with 16 bases lying between them. Looked up from germline, CDR1 is MNHNY and CDR2 is SVGAGI (reference sequence). The CDR3 nucleotides are TGTGCCAGCAGTGGGACGTCCAGGGTGACCCAGCATTTT. It encodes CASSGTSRVTQHF.

The rearrangement links TRBV27 to TRBJ2-3, with 7 bases identical to TRBD2. V dropped 5 bases and J dropped 2; count of bases not matched to a gene: 19. CDR3 size: 19 residues. Germline CDR1 MNHEY, CDR2 SMNVEV (reference sequence). The CDR3, as DNA: TGTGCCAGCAGTCGATTGACACCCCCCGGGCTAGCGGCCACAGATACGCAGTATTTT. Translation gives CASSRLTPPGLAATDTQYF.

V gene TRBV11-3 combines with J gene TRBJ2-2; TRBD1 might be the D (5 bases). Germline assignment: CDR1 SGHNT and CDR2 YENEEA. This CDR3 is 13 amino acids long. Trimming stripped 2 bases from V and 8 bases from J, with 9 bases between. This CDR3 reads CASSLLGVGELFF. The CDR3 nucleotides read TGTGCCAGCAGCTTATTAGGGGTTGGGGAGCTGTTTTTT.

The chain carries TRBV7-2 and TRBJ1-2; TRBD1 is a possible D gene (5 bases). The CDR3 is 12 residues long. Trimming pared 0 bases from V and 8 bases from J, leaving 7 bases between. Germline V gene sequence: CDR1 SGHTA, CDR2 FQGNSA. CDR3 in DNA: TGTGCCAGCAGCTTAGCGGGACGGGGCTACACCTTC. It translates to CASSLAGRGYTF.

This clone showed up just a few times. The chain couples TRBV10-1 to TRBJ2-5, with D perhaps matching TRBD2 (5 bases). Between the trimmed V and J ends, which lost 10 bases and 9 bases, there was a span of 15 bases. CDR1 and CDR2 from the germline V gene are WNHNN and SYGVQD (reference sequence). The CDR3 loop spans 11 amino acids. CDR3 sequence: CAIIPGSAQYF. The CDR3 DNA is TGCGCCATCATTCCGGGGTCGGCCCAGTACTTC.

This clone was detected only a few times. This sequence joins TRBV10-3 and TRBJ2-1; TRBD1 is a possible D gene (5 bases). Trimming removed 4 bases from V and 7 bases from J, with 11 bases in between. The germline V gene encodes CDR1 ENHRY and CDR2 SYGVKD. CDR3 size: 13 residues. CDR3 coding DNA: TGTGCCATCAGTGGACAGAATCGGAATGAGCAGTTCTTC. This translates into CAISGQNRNEQFF.

This chain joins TRBV29-1 and TRBJ2-7; D gene ambiguous. V was trimmed by 0 bases and J by 4 bases, leaving 10 bases between them. Germline-derived CDR1 and CDR2 are SQVTM and ANQGSEA. The CDR3 loop spans 13 amino acids. This CDR3 reads CSVEDRPSYEQYF. CDR3 in DNA: TGCAGCGTTGAAGATCGTCCGAGTTACGAGCAGTACTTC.

The chain couples TRBV5-4 to TRBJ1-2, with D uncertain. The CDR3 contains 13 residues. The germline V gene encodes CDR1 SGHNT and CDR2 YYREEE (reference sequence). V was pared by 1 base and J by 6 bases, with 10 bases between. The CDR3 here is CASSLPGSNGYTF. CDR3 coding DNA: TGTGCCAGCAGCTTGCCAGGATCCAATGGCTACACCTTC.

This clone was observed once. The rearrangement uses TRBV10-1 and TRBJ2-2; TRBD2 matches 8 bases. V trimming: 6 bases; J trimming: 1 base; junction bases outside the gene matches: 1. CDR3 length: 14 amino acids. From germline, CDR1 is WNHNN and CDR2 SYGVQD (reference sequence). CDR3 DNA: TGCGCCAGCAGGCTAGCGGGGAACACCGGGGAGCTGTTTTTT. Protein: CASRLAGNTGELFF.

The chain couples TRBV10-2 to TRBJ2-1, with D perhaps matching TRBD2 (5 bases). V lost 3 bases and J lost 7, with 19 bases in between. The CDR3 has 16 amino acids. From germline, CDR1 is WSHSY and CDR2 SAAADI. CDR3 protein: CASSDLGGHRKNEQFF. The CDR3 DNA reads as TGCGCCAGCAGTGATCTAGGCGGGCACCGGAAGAATGAGCAGTTCTTC.

The V gene is TRBV4-1, the J gene TRBJ2-1; the match to TRBD2 covers 8 bases. The V gene end was trimmed by 2 bases and the J gene end by 13 bases; junction bases not matched to a gene: 7. The germline V gene has CDR1 MGHRA and CDR2 YSYEKL. The CDR3 runs 13 residues. The CDR3 region is CASSQRLARTQFF. As DNA, the CDR3 is TGCGCCAGCAGCCAAAGACTAGCGCGGACCCAGTTCTTC.